These 31 T cell receptor beta chains were sequenced from one sample in a study of shared clonotypes between healthy human individuals. TCRdb's table, derived via immunoSEQ multiplex PCR, lists solely in-frame clones and lacks some. The profile shows some 1.5 million clones, roughly 96% of them singletons. Input material: naive CD4+ T cells sorted from blood. Subset denoted: CD45RA+ positively selected. The receptors come from a man younger than 40 in good health.

The V and J genes are TRBV11-3 and TRBJ2-1; maybe TRBD2 (5 bases). V lost 5 bases and J lost 10, with 15 bases in between. Per the germline V gene, CDR1 is SGHNT and CDR2 is YENEEA. The CDR3 sequence is 13 residues long. CDR3 sequence: CASSPLWGDEQFF. The CDR3 DNA reads TGTGCCAGCAGCCCCCTCTGGGGAGACGAGCAGTTCTTC.

The chain combines TRBV5-6 with TRBJ2-7; 7 bases match TRBD2. V shed 2 bases, J shed 3 bases, and the junction held 14 bases outside the gene matches. The CDR3 loop spans 17 amino acids. The germline V gene encodes CDR1 SGHDT and CDR2 YYEEEE. Written as DNA, the CDR3 is TGTGCCAGCAGCTTATTAACTAGCGATAGTCTAAACTACGAGCAGTACTTC. Translation: CASSLLTSDSLNYEQYF.

The rearrangement uses TRBV15 and TRBJ2-5, with 9 nucleotides matching TRBD1. Germline V gene lookup returns CDR1 LNHNV and CDR2 YYDKDF (reference sequence). V shed 1 base and J 0 bases; nucleotides not matched to a gene: 0. The CDR3 has 15 residues. The CDR3 is CATSRGDRDQETQYF. DNA for the CDR3: TGTGCCACCAGCAGAGGGGACAGGGACCAAGAGACCCAGTACTTC.

The chain has TRBV15 and TRBJ2-7; a weak D match, TRBD1 (6 bases). The germline V gene encodes CDR1 LNHNV and CDR2 YYDKDF (reference sequence). The CDR3 is made up of 13 amino acids. The germline V and J ends were trimmed by 6 bases and 5 bases, with 14 bases remaining between them. Here the CDR3 DNA reads TGTGCCACCAGTACACAGGGAAAAGACGAGCAGTACTTC. It translates to CATSTQGKDEQYF.

A single count supports this clone. This chain links TRBV2 with TRBJ1-2; tentatively, D is TRBD1 (5 bases). V lost 5 bases and J 3 bases, leaving 10 bases between the germline ends. Germline V gene data show CDR1 as SNHLY and CDR2 as FYNNEI. This CDR3 region has 13 residues. CDR3 region: CASSNRRHYGYTF. The DNA of the CDR3 is TGTGCCAGCAGTAACAGGAGACACTATGGCTACACCTTC.

J is TRBJ2-7 and V is TRBV7-2, with 13 nucleotides matching TRBD2. Germline-derived CDR1 and CDR2 are SGHTA and FQGNSA. After removal of 4 bases from V and 4 bases from J, the junction contained 4 bases not matched to a gene. The CDR3 has 15 amino acids. The CDR3 sequence is CASSWTSGSAYEQYF. CDR3 DNA: TGTGCCAGCAGCTGGACTAGCGGGAGCGCGTACGAGCAGTACTTC.

The genes are TRBV28 and TRBJ1-2, with TRBD1 as a possible D gene (5 bases). Trimming cost V 5 bases and J 8 bases, with 15 bases left between them. The CDR3 covers 13 residues. Germline V gene sequence: CDR1 MDHEN, CDR2 SYDVKM. CDR3 sequence: CASSVTVGLGYTF. In nucleotides, the CDR3 is TGTGCCAGCAGTGTGACAGTAGGCTTGGGCTACACCTTC.

The chain couples TRBV7-3 to TRBJ2-1; 11 bases are a match to TRBD2. CDR1 is SGHTA, CDR2 FQGTGA, per germline. The CDR3 consists of 17 residues. Losses at the gene ends were 4 bases for V and 2 bases for J; bases not matched to a gene: 7. The CDR3 bases are TGTGCCAGCAGCTCCGATCCTAGCGGGAGGACCTACAATGAGCAGTTCTTC. Its translation is CASSSDPSGRTYNEQFF. The full variable domain, in which reference TRBV7-3 and TRBJ2-1 provide the parts outside the CDR3, is GAGVSQTPSNKVTEKGKYVELRCDPISGHTALYWYRQSLGQGPEFLIYFQGTGAADDSGLPNDRFFAVRPEGSVSTLKIQRTERGDSAVYLCASSSDPSGRTYNEQFFGPGTRLTVL.

The sample holds one count of this clone. The chain recombines TRBV5-1 with TRBJ2-7; D is uncertain. The germline gives CDR1 SGHRS, CDR2 YFSETQ. V shed 0 bases and J shed 1 base, with 11 bases lying between them. This CDR3 region has 15 residues. This CDR3 is CASSLAHGPSYEQYF. DNA of the CDR3: TGCGCCAGCAGCTTGGCGCACGGACCTTCCTACGAGCAGTACTTC. Full variable domain (outside the CDR3, taken from reference TRBV5-1 and TRBJ2-7): KAGVTQTPRYLIKTRGQQVTLSCSPISGHRSVSWYQQTPGQGLQFLFEYFSETQRNKGNFPGRFSGRQFSNSRSEMNVSTLELGDSALYLCASSLAHGPSYEQYFGPGTRLTVT.

On this clone itself: This sample also contains other DNA sequences that code for the same CDR3. The chain is built from TRBV2 and TRBJ2-6; tentatively, D is TRBD2 (5 bases). V lost 4 bases and J 1 base, leaving 5 bases between the germline ends. Germline V lookup: CDR1 SNHLY, CDR2 FYNNEI. The CDR3 is made up of 14 amino acids. CDR3 sequence: CASSGESGANVLTF. As DNA, the CDR3 is TGTGCCAGCAGTGGGGAGTCTGGGGCCAACGTCCTGACTTTC. Filled out from reference TRBV2 and TRBJ2-6, the complete variable domain reads EPEVTQTPSHQVTQMGQEVILRCVPISNHLYFYWYRQILGQKVEFLVSFYNNEISEKSEIFDDQFSVERPDGSNFTLKIRSTKLEDSAMYFCASSGESGANVLTFGAGSRLTVL.

In this sample, this clone turned up once. The chain couples TRBV18 to TRBJ2-1; 8 bases are a match to TRBD2. Germline CDR1 KGHSH, CDR2 LQKENI. The J segment lost 8 bases and the V segment lost 2 bases, leaving 14 bases of the junction unmatched. The length of the CDR3 is 17 residues. CDR3 nucleotide sequence: TGTGCCAGCTCACCAAGGGCGCCTAGCGGGCTTATAGATGAGCAGTTCTTC. Its protein product is CASSPRAPSGLIDEQFF.

This sequence joins TRBV28 and TRBJ1-3, with unresolved D. The CDR3 has 13 amino acids. With 6 bases removed from V and 4 bases from J, the gap between germline ends came to 10 bases. Germline V gene sequence: CDR1 MDHEN, CDR2 SYDVKM. The CDR3 sequence is CASRPRLGNTIYF. CDR3 DNA sequence: TGTGCCAGCAGACCAAGACTCGGAAACACCATATATTTT.

Comment on this clone: The sample contains more than one DNA sequence encoding this CDR3. V gene TRBV6-1 combines with J gene TRBJ2-7; D is ambiguous. The CDR3 length is 13 residues. Germline V gives CDR1 MNHNS, CDR2 SASEGT. Trimming left V 0 bases short and J 4 bases short, with 7 bases between. The CDR3 DNA is TGTGCCAGCAGTGAAGCCCCCTTGTACGAGCAGTACTTC. Encoded protein: CASSEAPLYEQYF.

This chain uses TRBV7-2 with TRBJ2-7, with unresolved D. The CDR3 spans 11 residues. Germline CDR1 and CDR2: SGHTA and FQGNSA. Trimming cost V 5 bases and J 4 bases, with 6 bases left between them. The CDR3 DNA is TGTGCCAGCAGCCACCGATACGAGCAGTACTTC. Its translation is CASSHRYEQYF.

This rearrangement joins TRBV7-3 to TRBJ2-2; D uncertain. Germline V gene data show CDR1 as SGHTA and CDR2 as FQGTGA. Trimming pared 2 bases from V and 7 bases from J, leaving 8 bases between. There are 13 residues in the CDR3. CDR3 in amino acids: CASSLVGVGELFF. In DNA form, the CDR3 reads TGTGCCAGCAGCTTAGTAGGAGTCGGGGAGCTGTTTTTT.

V is TRBV5-4 and J is TRBJ2-1, with 9 bases fitting TRBD2. The V gene's germline CDR1 is SGHNT and CDR2 YYREEE (reference sequence). Trimming removed 6 bases from V and 2 bases from J; junction bases left unmatched: 9. The CDR3 length is 16 residues. CDR3 region: CASNPLRTSAYNEQFF. In DNA, the CDR3 is TGTGCCAGCAACCCCCTGCGGACTAGCGCCTACAATGAGCAGTTCTTC.

The chain recombines TRBV6-6 with TRBJ2-6; D is uncertain. V dropped 6 bases and J dropped 0 bases, with 9 bases sitting between them. Looked up from germline, CDR1 is MNHNY and CDR2 is SVGAGI (reference sequence). CDR3 length: 15 residues. CDR3 in amino acids: CASRKTDSGANVLTF. The CDR3 DNA sequence: TGTGCCAGCAGGAAAACAGACTCTGGGGCCAACGTCCTGACTTTC.

This sequence joins TRBV4-3 and TRBJ2-2; 7 nucleotides match TRBD2. The CDR3 loop spans 15 amino acids. Trimming removed 4 bases from V and 6 bases from J; junction bases left unmatched: 8. Germline assignment: CDR1 LGHNA and CDR2 YSLEER. The CDR3 sequence is CASSLSSGVPGELFF. For the CDR3, the DNA is TGCGCCAGCAGCCTATCAAGCGGGGTTCCCGGGGAGCTGTTTTTT.

J is TRBJ2-1 and V is TRBV28, with TRBD2 identical over 10 bases. The CDR3 runs 15 residues. With 6 bases clipped from V and 3 bases from J, the junction kept 5 bases outside the gene matches. Per the germline V gene, CDR1 is MDHEN and CDR2 is SYDVKM. CDR3 amino acids: CASSRTSGIYNEQFF. In DNA, the CDR3 is TGTGCCAGCAGCCGGACTAGCGGAATCTACAATGAGCAGTTCTTC. The full variable domain, in which reference TRBV28 and TRBJ2-1 provide the parts outside the CDR3, is DVKVTQSSRYLVKRTGEKVFLECVQDMDHENMFWYRQDPGLGLRLIYFSYDVKMKEKGDIPEGYSVSREKKERFSLILESASTNQTSMYLCASSRTSGIYNEQFFGPGTRLTVL.

The chain has TRBV6-5 and TRBJ2-1; D unclear. The CDR3 loop spans 11 amino acids. Germline CDR1 is MNHEY and CDR2 is SVGAGI. The V end lost 6 bases, the J end lost 4 bases, and 4 bases lay between the germline ends. For the CDR3, the DNA is TGTGCCAGCAGCCCATACAATGAGCAGTTCTTC. Translated: CASSPYNEQFF.

The chain couples TRBV11-2 to TRBJ2-7; D not certain. The germline V gene has CDR1 SGHAT and CDR2 FQNNGV. V was trimmed by 0 bases and J by 6 bases, leaving 12 bases between them. The CDR3 runs to 14 residues. The CDR3: CASSLDWVGGEQYF. CDR3 DNA sequence: TGTGCCAGCAGCTTAGACTGGGTAGGCGGCGAGCAGTACTTC.

The chain has TRBV4-3 and TRBJ2-1, with 7 bases aligning to TRBD2. The CDR3 is 14 residues long. After removal of 1 base from V and 9 bases from J, the junction contained 6 bases not matched to a gene. CDR1 LGHNA and CDR2 YSLEER come from the germline V gene. The CDR3 DNA sequence: TGCGCCAGCAGCCAAGTGGGAGGGCCGGGTGAGCAGTTCTTC. As protein: CASSQVGGPGEQFF.

The chain is built from TRBV11-2 and TRBJ2-7, with D possibly called TRBD1 or TRBD2 (5 bases each). The CDR3 covers 19 residues. Germline-derived CDR1 and CDR2 are SGHAT and FQNNGV. V gave up 5 bases and J gave up 3 bases, with 29 bases separating them. The CDR3 reads CASSVVRRGGPGKIYEQYF. As DNA, the CDR3 is TGTGCCAGCAGCGTAGTTAGACGGGGCGGGCCGGGGAAAATCTACGAGCAGTACTTC.

The chain is built from TRBV6-6 and TRBJ2-7, with D perhaps matching TRBD1 (6 bases). The V end was cut by 8 bases, the J end by 3 bases, with 20 bases between. The length of the CDR3 is 15 residues. CDR1 and CDR2 (germline): MNHNY, SVGAGI (reference sequence). The CDR3 DNA follows: TGTGCCAGCCTCCCCCCTACAGGGTCAGTCTACGAGCAGTACTTC. Its translation: CASLPPTGSVYEQYF.

The rearrangement joins TRBV10-3 to TRBJ2-7, with D tentatively TRBD2 (6 bases). The V end lost 4 bases, the J end lost 1 base, and 11 bases lay between the germline ends. Looked up from germline, CDR1 is ENHRY and CDR2 is SYGVKD. This CDR3 is 14 amino acids long. Written as DNA, the CDR3 is TGTGCCATCAGTGTGCGGGAATTATCCTACGAGCAGTACTTC. This gives the protein CAISVRELSYEQYF.

The rearrangement links TRBV10-3 to TRBJ2-2; D not resolved. The CDR3 length is 14 residues. Trimming pared 4 bases from V and 2 bases from J, leaving 8 bases between. Per the germline V gene, CDR1 is ENHRY and CDR2 is SYGVKD. CDR3 nucleotides: TGTGCCATCAGTGTCCTAGTTAACACCGGGGAGCTGTTTTTT. It codes for CAISVLVNTGELFF.

This chain connects TRBV9 to TRBJ1-1; 8 bases fit TRBD1. Germline loops: CDR1 SGDLS, CDR2 YYNGEE. V was pared by 0 bases and J by 7 bases, with 2 bases of the junction left unmatched. This CDR3 region has 13 residues. CDR3 loop: CASSVVGQVEAFF. CDR3 nucleotides: TGTGCCAGCAGCGTAGTGGGACAGGTTGAAGCTTTCTTT. The variable domain in full, completed from reference TRBV9 and TRBJ1-1, reads DSGVTQTPKHLITATGQRVTLRCSPRSGDLSVYWYQQSLDQGLQFLIQYYNGEERAKGNILERFSAQQFPDLHSELNLSSLELGDSALYFCASSVVGQVEAFFGQGTRLTVV.

J is TRBJ2-7 and V is TRBV10-3; no definite D call. Trimming took off 4 bases at V and 2 bases at J, with 6 bases between the two ends. The CDR3 has 12 amino acids. Germline lookup yields CDR1 ENHRY and CDR2 SYGVKD. CDR3 sequence: CAISARTYEQYF. In DNA form, the CDR3 reads TGTGCCATCAGTGCTAGAACCTACGAGCAGTACTTC.

In its sample, this clone was seen once. The V call is TRBV13, the J call TRBJ2-7; TRBD1 matches 12 bases. V was pared by 7 bases and J by 7 bases, with 14 bases of the junction left unmatched. CDR3 length: 16 residues. Germline values: CDR1 PRHDT, CDR2 FYEKMQ (reference sequence). CDR3 protein: CASTRFGTGGPGEQYF. The DNA for the CDR3 is TGTGCCAGCACGCGATTCGGGACAGGGGGCCCCGGGGAGCAGTACTTC.

The gene calls are TRBV27 and TRBJ1-5, with D perhaps matching TRBD1 (5 bases). Germline CDR1 reads MNHEY; CDR2 reads SMNVEV (reference sequence). The CDR3 loop spans 19 amino acids. V lost 0 bases, J lost 3 bases, and 21 bases lay in between. The CDR3 spells CASSLSYFDGAGTNQPQHF. In nucleotides, the CDR3 is TGTGCCAGCAGTTTATCGTATTTCGATGGGGCTGGAACCAATCAGCCCCAGCATTTT.

This chain links TRBV6-7 with TRBJ2-7; 9 nucleotides agree with TRBD1. TRBV6-7 is designated an ORF whose function remains uncertain. The CDR3 is 15 amino acids. V lost 6 bases, J lost 2 bases, and 8 bases stayed unmatched. In nucleotides, the CDR3 is TGTGCCAGCAGGCGGGACAGGGTTACTCCCTACGAGCAGTACTTC. Translation: CASRRDRVTPYEQYF.